This TCR beta chain was identified during a study of OX40 agonist ivuxolimab in advanced cancers. Study as a whole: Partial responses were observed in three patients, of whom one had hepatocellular carcinoma and two had cutaneous melanoma. Study observations and caveats: At 0.1 to 3.0 mg/kg and by week 6, clonal expansion occurred in CD4+ and CD8+ blood T cells. Part of the nonresponder group also had normalized T-cell clonal expansion that was low.

Sequenced by immunoSEQ multiplex PCR; TCRdb stores in-frame clones only, minus some. The data contain around 60,000 clones, 84% of them singletons. In the case of this clone: Its specificity is not known.

The length of the CDR3 is 17 residues. The germline CDR1 and CDR2 sequences are MNHNS and SASEGT. V lost 0 bases and J 3 bases, leaving 18 bases between the germline ends. Patients with autoimmune history or systemic immunosuppression were excluded. This chain uses TRBV6-1 with TRBJ2-7, with TRBD2 as a possible D gene (5 bases). This receptor was obtained from an adult with an advanced solid tumor such as melanoma, head and neck, liver or kidney cancer. The specimen comprised CD4+ or CD8+ T cells sorted from blood, sampled in a trial of the OX40 agonist ivuxolimab. CDR3 coding DNA: TGTGCCAGCAGTGAAGCGCGTATCTGGAGGCTAAACTACGAGCAGTACTTC. Its protein is CASSEARIWRLNYEQYF.